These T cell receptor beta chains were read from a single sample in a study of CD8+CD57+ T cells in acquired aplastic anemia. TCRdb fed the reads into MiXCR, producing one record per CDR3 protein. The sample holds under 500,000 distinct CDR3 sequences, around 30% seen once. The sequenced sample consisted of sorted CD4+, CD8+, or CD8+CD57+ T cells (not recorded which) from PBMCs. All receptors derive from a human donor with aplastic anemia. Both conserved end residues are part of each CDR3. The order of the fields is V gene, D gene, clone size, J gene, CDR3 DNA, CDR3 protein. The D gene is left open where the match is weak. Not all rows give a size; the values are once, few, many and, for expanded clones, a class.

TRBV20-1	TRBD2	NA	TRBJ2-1	TGCAGTGCTAGAGGACTAGCGGGTGAGCAGTTCTTC	CSARGLAGEQFF
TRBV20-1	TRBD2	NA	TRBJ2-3	TGCAGTGCTACCGACCAGATCCCGGGACTACGACCAATCACAGATACGCAGTATTTT	CSATDQIPGLRPITDTQYF
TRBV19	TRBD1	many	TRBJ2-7	TGTGCCATAAGTCCAGGACAGGGCTACGAGCAGTACTTC	CAISPGQGYEQYF
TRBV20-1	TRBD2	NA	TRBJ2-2	TGCAGTGCTAGGGGGGGACTAGACACCGAGGAGCTGTTTTTT	CSARGGLDTEELFF
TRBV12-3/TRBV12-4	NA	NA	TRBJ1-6	TGTGCCAGCACCGAGCATTCTTGGGGGTTAAGCTCCTATAATTCACCCCTCCACTTT	CASTEHSWGLSSYNSPLHF
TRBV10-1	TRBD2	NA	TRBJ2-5	TGCGCCAGCAGTGACCGAGGTAGCGGGTCAAGAGAGACCCAGTACTTC	CASSDRGSGSRETQYF
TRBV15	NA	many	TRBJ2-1	TGTGCCACCAGCAGAGAGGCGGGCCCCTACAATGAGCAGTTCTTC	CATSREAGPYNEQFF
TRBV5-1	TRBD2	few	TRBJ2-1	TGCGCCAGCAGCTCCTGGACTAGCGGGATGGGGATGGCTGAGCAGTTCTTC	CASSSWTSGMGMAEQFF
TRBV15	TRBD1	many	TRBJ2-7	TGTGCCACCAGCAATCTCGGGGTCGGACAGGGCGCCTACGAGCAGTACTTC	CATSNLGVGQGAYEQYF
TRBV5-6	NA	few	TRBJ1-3	TGTGCCAGCAGCTTGAGGGCAACCTCTGGAAACACCATATATTTT	CASSLRATSGNTIYF
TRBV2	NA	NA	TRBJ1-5	TGTGCCAGCAGTGACGGTTTGCGTCCAGGAGGGCAGCCCCAGCATTTT	CASSDGLRPGGQPQHF
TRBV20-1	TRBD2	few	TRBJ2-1	TGCAGTGCTAGAGGAACTAGCGGGAGGGCAAATCCTGAGCAGTTCTTC	CSARGTSGRANPEQFF
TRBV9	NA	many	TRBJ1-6	TGTGCCAGCAGCGTAGGAGTAGGGGCCGCAAATTCACCCCTCCACTTT	CASSVGVGAANSPLHF
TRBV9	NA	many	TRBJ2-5	TGTGCCAGCAGCGCGGGGCTGGCCCAAGAGACCCAGTACTTC	CASSAGLAQETQYF
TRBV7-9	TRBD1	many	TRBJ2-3	TGTGCCAGCAACTCACCCACCGGGACAGAAGATACGCAGTATTTT	CASNSPTGTEDTQYF
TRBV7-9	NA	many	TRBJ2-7	TGTGCCAGCAGCGGGCACGAGCAGTACTTC	CASSGHEQYF
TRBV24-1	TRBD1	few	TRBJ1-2	TGTGCCAGCAGTGAAAACAGGGGGTTAGAGGGCTACACCTTC	CASSENRGLEGYTF
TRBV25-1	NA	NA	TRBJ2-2	TGTGCCAGCAGTACTTTGGGATTATTATTCACCGGGGAGCTGTTTTTT	CASSTLGLLFTGELFF
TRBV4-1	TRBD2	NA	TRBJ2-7	TGCGCCAGCAGCCAAGCAGGGACTATCACCTACGAGCAGTACTTC	CASSQAGTITYEQYF
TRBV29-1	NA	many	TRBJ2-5	TGCAGCGTTGGACCAGCGGAAGAGACCCAGTACTTC	CSVGPAEETQYF
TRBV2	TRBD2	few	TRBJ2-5	TGTGCCAGCAGTGAAGCGGAGGGACTAGGCTTAGAGACCCAGTACTTC	CASSEAEGLGLETQYF
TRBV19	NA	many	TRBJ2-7	TGTGCCAGTAGCCCATACCAGGGAGGATCCTACGAGCAGTACTTC	CASSPYQGGSYEQYF
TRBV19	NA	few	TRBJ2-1	TGTGCCAGTACGGGGGGGGGACAGAGCTCCTACAATGAGCAGTTCTTC	CASTGGGQSSYNEQFF
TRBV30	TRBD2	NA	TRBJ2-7	TGTGCCTGGAGTGAGGGACTAGCGGGGGGGCTGAGCTACGAGCAGTACTTC	CAWSEGLAGGLSYEQYF
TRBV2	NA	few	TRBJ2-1	TGTGCCAGCAGTGCGGTGCGCTCCTACAATGAGCAGTTCTTC	CASSAVRSYNEQFF
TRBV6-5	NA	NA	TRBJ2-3	TGTGCCAGCAGTTATGGGACGATCACAGATACGCAGTATTTT	CASSYGTITDTQYF
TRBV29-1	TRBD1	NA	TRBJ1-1	TGCAGCGTTGAAAAGGGGGCGGGGAGCACTGAAGCTTTCTTT	CSVEKGAGSTEAFF
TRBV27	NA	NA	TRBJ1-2	TGTGCCAGCAGTTTCGGAAGGCCTGCTCACTATGGCTACACCTTC	CASSFGRPAHYGYTF
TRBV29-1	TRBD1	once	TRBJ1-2	TGCAGCGTTGAAGGTGCCGGGACAGGGCTCAACTATGGCTACACCTTC	CSVEGAGTGLNYGYTF
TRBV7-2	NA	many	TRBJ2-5	TGTGCCAGCAGCTGGACAGCCCAAGAGACCCAGTACTTC	CASSWTAQETQYF
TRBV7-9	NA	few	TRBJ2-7	TGTGCCAGCAGCTCAGGGCAGGGCCCCCCTTCCGAGCAGTACTTC	CASSSGQGPPSEQYF
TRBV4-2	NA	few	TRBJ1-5	TGTGCCAGCAGCCCGGGAGTGGGGGTCACTAGCAATCAGCCCCAGCATTTT	CASSPGVGVTSNQPQHF
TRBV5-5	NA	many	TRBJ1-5	TGTGCCAGCAGCCGGGGTCTCGAGACTCAGCCCCAGCATTTT	CASSRGLETQPQHF
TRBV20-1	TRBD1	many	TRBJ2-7	TGCAGTGCTAGGGACAGGGACATGGAGCAGTACTTC	CSARDRDMEQYF
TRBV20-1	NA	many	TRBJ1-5	TGCAGTGCTAGAGTACAGGGCAACCAGCCCCAGCATTTT	CSARVQGNQPQHF
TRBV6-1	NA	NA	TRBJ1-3	TGTGCCAGCAGTGAAGGAGGGAATTCCGGAAACACCATATATTTT	CASSEGGNSGNTIYF
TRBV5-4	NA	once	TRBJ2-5	TGTGCCAGCAGCCCTGGGCTAGTCCAAGAGACCCAGTACTTC	CASSPGLVQETQYF
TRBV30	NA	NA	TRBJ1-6	TGTGCCTGGAGTGTACCCAACAGGGCTTATTCACCCCTCCACTTT	CAWSVPNRAYSPLHF
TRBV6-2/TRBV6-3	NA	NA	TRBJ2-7	TGTGCCAGCAAAGCTCCCAGATACGAGCAGTACTTC	CASKAPRYEQYF
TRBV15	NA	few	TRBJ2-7	TGTGCCACCGAAAGTAGCATCTACGAGCAGTACTTC	CATESSIYEQYF
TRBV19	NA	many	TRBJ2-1	TGTGCCAGTAGCAGGACAACTAACAATGAGCAGTTCTTC	CASSRTTNNEQFF
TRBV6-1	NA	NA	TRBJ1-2	TGTGCCAGCAGTGAGTTTGTTACTAACTATGGCTACACCTTC	CASSEFVTNYGYTF